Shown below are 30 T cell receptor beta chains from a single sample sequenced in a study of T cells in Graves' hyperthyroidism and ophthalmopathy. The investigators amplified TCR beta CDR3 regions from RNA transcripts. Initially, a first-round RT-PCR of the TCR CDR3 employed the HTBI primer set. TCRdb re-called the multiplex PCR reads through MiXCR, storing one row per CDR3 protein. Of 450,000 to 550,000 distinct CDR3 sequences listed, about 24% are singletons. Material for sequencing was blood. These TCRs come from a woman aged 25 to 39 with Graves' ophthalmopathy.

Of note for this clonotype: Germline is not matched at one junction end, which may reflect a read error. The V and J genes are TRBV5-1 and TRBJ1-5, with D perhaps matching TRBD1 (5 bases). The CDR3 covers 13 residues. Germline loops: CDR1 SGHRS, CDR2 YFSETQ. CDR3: CASSLRGGQPQRF. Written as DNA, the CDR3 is TGCGCCAGCAGCTTGAGGGGCGGTCAGCCCCAGCGTTTT.

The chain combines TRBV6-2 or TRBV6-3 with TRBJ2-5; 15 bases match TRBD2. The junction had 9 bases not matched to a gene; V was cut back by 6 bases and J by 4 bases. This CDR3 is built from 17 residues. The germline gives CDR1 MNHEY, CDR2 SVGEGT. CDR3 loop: CASSRTSGGAVGETQYF. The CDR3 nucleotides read TGTGCCAGCAGCCGGACTAGCGGGGGGGCCGTGGGAGAGACCCAGTACTTC.

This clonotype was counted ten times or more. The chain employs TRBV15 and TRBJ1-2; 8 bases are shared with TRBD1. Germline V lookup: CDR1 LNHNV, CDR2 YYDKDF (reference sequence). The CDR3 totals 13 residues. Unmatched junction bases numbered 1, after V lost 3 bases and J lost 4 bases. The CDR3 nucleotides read TGTGCCACCAGCAGGGACAGGGCCTATGGCTACACCTTC. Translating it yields CATSRDRAYGYTF.

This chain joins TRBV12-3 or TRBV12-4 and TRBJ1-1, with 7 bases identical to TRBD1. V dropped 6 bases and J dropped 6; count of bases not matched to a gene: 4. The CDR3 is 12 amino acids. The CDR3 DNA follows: TGTGCCAGCAGCCCGGACAGGTCTGAAGCTTTCTTT. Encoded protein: CASSPDRSEAFF.

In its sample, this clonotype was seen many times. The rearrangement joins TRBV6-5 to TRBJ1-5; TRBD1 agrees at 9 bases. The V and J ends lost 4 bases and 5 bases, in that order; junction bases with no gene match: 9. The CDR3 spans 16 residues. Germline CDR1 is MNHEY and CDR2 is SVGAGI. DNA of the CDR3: TGTGCCAGCAGTTCTTGGGACAGGGCCCCATATCAGCCCCAGCATTTT. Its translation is CASSSWDRAPYQPQHF.

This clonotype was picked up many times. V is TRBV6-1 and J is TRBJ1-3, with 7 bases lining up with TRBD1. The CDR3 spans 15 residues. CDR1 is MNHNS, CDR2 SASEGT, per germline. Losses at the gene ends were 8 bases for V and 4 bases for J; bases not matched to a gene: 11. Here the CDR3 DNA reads TGTGCCAGCGAAAGACAGGGAGCGTTCGGAAACACCATATATTTT. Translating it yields CASERQGAFGNTIYF.

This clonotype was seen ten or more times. The DNA for the CDR3 is TGTGCCAGCAGACACGACAGGAGGTCCACTGAAGCTTTCTTT. This gives the protein CASRHDRRSTEAFF. The rearrangement uses TRBV12-3 or TRBV12-4 and TRBJ1-1; a possible D gene is TRBD1 (6 bases). There are 14 residues in the CDR3. Trimming took off 6 bases at V and 4 bases at J, with 15 bases between the two ends.

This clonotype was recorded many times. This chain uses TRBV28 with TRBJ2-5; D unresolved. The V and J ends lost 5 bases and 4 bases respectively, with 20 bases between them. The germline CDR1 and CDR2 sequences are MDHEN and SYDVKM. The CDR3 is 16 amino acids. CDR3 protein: CASSLLLKGRGETQYF. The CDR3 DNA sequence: TGTGCCAGCAGTCTCCTCCTTAAGGGCCGCGGAGAGACCCAGTACTTC.

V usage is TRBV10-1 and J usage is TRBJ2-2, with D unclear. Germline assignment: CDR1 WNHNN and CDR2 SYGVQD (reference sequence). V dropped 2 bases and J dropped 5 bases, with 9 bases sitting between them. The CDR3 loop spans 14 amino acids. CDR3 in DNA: TGCGCCAGCAGTGAGGACATCTCAACCGGGGAGCTGTTTTTT. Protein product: CASSEDISTGELFF.

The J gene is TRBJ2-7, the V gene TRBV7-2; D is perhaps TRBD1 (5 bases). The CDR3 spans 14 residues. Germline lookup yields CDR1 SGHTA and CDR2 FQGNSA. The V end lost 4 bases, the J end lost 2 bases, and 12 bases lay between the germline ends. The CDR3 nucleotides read TGTGCCAGCAGCTCGACAGTTTTCACCTACGAGCAGTACTTC. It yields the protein CASSSTVFTYEQYF. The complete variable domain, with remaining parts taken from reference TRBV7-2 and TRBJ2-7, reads GAGVSQSPSNKVTEKGKDVELRCDPISGHTALYWYRQSLGQGLEFLIYFQGNSAPDKSGLPSDRFSAERTGGSVSTLTIQRTQQEDSAVYLCASSSTVFTYEQYFGPGTRLTVT.

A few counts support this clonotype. CDR3 bases: TGTGCCAGCAGCTCCCGGGACTATCGAAGGGATGCTTTCTTT. Translating gives CASSSRDYRRDAFF. The gene calls are TRBV11-2 and TRBJ1-1, with a weak D call TRBD1 (5 bases). Trimming took off 4 bases at V and 11 bases at J, with 20 bases between the two ends. Germline CDR1 reads SGHAT; CDR2 reads FQNNGV. The CDR3 spans 14 residues.

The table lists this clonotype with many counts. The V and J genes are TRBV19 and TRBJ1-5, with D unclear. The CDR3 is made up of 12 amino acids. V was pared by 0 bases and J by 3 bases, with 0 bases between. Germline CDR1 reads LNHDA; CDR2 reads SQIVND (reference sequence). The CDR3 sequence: CASSIDNQPQHF. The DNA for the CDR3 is TGTGCCAGTAGTATAGACAATCAGCCCCAGCATTTT.

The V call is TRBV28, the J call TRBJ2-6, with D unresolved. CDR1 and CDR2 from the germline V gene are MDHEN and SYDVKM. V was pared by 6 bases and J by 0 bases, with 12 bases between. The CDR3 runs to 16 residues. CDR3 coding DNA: TGTGCCAGCAGATTTACGGCAAGCTCTGGGGCCAACGTCCTGACTTTC. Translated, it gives CASRFTASSGANVLTF.

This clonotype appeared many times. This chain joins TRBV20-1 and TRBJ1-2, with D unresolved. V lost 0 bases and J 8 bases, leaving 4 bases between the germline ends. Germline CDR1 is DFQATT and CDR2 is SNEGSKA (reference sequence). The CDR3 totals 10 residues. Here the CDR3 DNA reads TGCAGTGCTAGAGATAAGGGCTACACCTTC. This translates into CSARDKGYTF.

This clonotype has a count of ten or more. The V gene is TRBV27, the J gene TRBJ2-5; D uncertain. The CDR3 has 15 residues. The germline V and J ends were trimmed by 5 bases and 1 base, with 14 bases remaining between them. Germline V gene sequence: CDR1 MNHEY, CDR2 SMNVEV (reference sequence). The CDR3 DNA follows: TGTGCCAGCAGTGTAGGTCAGGTCGGCCAAGAGACCCAGTACTTC. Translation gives CASSVGQVGQETQYF.

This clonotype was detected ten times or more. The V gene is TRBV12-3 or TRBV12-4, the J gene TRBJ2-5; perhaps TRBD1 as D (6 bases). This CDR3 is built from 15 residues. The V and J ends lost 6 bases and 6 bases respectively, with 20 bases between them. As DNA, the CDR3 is TGTGCCAGCAGCCTGTCTCCGGACAGCTGGCAGACCCAGTACTTC. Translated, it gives CASSLSPDSWQTQYF.

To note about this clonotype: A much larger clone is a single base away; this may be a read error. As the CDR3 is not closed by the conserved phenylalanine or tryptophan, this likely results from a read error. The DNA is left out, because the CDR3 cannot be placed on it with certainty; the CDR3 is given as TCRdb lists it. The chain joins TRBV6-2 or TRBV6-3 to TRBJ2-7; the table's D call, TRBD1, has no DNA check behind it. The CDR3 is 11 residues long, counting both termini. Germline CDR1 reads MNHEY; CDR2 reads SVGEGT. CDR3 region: CASSYGQGRYS.

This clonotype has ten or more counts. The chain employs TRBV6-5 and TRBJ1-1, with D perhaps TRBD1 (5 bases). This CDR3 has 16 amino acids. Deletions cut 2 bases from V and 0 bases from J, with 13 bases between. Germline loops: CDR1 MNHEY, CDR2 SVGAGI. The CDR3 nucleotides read TGTGCCAGCAGTTACGACCCAGGGTCTATGAACACTGAAGCTTTCTTT. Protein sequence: CASSYDPGSMNTEAFF.

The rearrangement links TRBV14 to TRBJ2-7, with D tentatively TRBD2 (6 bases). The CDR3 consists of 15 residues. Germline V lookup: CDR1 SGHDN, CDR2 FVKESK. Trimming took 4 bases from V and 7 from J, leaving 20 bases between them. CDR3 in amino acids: CASSLGGGREREQYF. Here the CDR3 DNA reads TGTGCCAGCAGCCTCGGGGGAGGTCGAGAGAGGGAGCAGTACTTC.

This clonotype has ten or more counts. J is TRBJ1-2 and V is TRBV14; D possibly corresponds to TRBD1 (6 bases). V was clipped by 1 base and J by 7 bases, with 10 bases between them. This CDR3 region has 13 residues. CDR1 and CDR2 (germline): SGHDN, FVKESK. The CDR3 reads CASSQVPDSGYTF. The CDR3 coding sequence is TGTGCCAGCAGCCAAGTCCCGGACAGTGGCTACACCTTC.

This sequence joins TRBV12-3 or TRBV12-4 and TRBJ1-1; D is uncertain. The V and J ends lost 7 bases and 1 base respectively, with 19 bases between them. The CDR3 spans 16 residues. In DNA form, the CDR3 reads TGTGCCAGCACTCAGGAGTCCAACCGGCCGAACACTGAAGCTTTCTTT. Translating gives CASTQESNRPNTEAFF.

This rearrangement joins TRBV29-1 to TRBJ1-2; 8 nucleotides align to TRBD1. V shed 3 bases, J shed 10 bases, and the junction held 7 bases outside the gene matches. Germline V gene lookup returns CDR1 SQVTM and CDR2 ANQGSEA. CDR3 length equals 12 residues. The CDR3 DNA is TGCAGCGTTGACCGGACAGGGCAAGTCTACACCTTC. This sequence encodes CSVDRTGQVYTF.

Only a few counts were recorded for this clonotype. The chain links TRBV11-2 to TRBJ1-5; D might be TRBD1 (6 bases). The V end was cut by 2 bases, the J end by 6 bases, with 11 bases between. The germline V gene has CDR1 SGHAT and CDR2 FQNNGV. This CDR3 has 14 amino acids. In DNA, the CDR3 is TGTGCCAGCAGCTTATTTGCAGGGGCTCAGCCCCAGCATTTT. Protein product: CASSLFAGAQPQHF. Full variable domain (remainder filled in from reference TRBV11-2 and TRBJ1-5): EAGVAQSPRYKIIEKRQSVAFWCNPISGHATLYWYQQILGQGPKLLIQFQNNGVVDDSQLPKDRFSAERLKGVDSTLKIQPAKLEDSAVYLCASSLFAGAQPQHFGDGTRLSIL.

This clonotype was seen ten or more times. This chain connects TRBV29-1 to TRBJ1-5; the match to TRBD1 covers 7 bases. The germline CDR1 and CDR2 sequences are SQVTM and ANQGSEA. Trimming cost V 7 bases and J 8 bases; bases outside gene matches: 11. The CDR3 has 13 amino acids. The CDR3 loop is CSAQTGPRKPQHF. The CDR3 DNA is TGCAGCGCTCAGACAGGGCCCCGCAAGCCCCAGCATTTT.

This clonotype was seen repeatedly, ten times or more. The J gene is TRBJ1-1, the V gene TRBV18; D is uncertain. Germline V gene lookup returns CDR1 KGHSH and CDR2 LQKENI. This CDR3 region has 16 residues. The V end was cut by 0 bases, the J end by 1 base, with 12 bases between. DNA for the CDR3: TGTGCCAGCTCACCACCGAAGAGTCCCTGGAACACTGAAGCTTTCTTT. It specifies CASSPPKSPWNTEAFF.

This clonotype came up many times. CDR3 loop: CASSFEGADEQYF. CDR3 coding DNA: TGTGCCAGCAGTTTTGAGGGGGCGGACGAGCAGTACTTC. The chain combines TRBV27 with TRBJ2-7, with 7 bases identical to TRBD1. CDR1 is MNHEY and CDR2 is SMNVEV in the germline V gene (reference sequence). V lost 3 bases to trimming and J lost 5 bases; unmatched junction nucleotides: 4. This CDR3 is 13 amino acids long.

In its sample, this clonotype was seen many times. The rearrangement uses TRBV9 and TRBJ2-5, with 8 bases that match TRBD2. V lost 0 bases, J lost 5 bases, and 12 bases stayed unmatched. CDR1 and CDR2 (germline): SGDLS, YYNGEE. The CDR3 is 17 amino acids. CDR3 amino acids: CASSVGGGGPKKETQYF. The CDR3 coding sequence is TGTGCCAGCAGCGTAGGGGGCGGGGGGCCTAAGAAGGAGACCCAGTACTTC. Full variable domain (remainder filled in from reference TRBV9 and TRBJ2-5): DSGVTQTPKHLITATGQRVTLRCSPRSGDLSVYWYQQSLDQGLQFLIQYYNGEERAKGNILERFSAQQFPDLHSELNLSSLELGDSALYFCASSVGGGGPKKETQYFGPGTRLLVL.

CDR3 sequence reads: CASSPVGRMNTEAFF. Written as DNA, the CDR3 is TGTGCCAGCAGCCCTGTAGGGAGGATGAACACTGAAGCTTTCTTT. The chain uses TRBV3-1 and TRBJ1-1; D ambiguous. CDR3 size: 15 residues. Germline values: CDR1 LGHDT, CDR2 YNNKEL (reference sequence). V shed 4 bases and J shed 0 bases, with 12 bases lying between them.

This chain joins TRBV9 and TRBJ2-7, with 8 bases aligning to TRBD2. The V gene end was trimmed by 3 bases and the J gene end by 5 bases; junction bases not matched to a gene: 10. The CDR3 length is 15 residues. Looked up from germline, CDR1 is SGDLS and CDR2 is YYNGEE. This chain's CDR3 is CASSGPLSGANEQYF. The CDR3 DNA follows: TGTGCCAGCAGCGGCCCCCTTAGCGGGGCTAACGAGCAGTACTTC.

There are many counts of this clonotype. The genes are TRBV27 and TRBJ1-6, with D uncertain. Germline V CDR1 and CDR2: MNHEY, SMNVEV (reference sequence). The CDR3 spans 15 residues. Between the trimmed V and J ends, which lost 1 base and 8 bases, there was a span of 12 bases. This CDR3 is CASSLYGGSHSPLHF. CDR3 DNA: TGTGCCAGCAGTTTATACGGCGGATCTCATTCACCCCTCCACTTT.